This record looks at one T cell receptor (beta chain) sequence and its context. The CDR3 sequence is 14 residues long. V was pared by 6 bases and J by 3 bases, with 3 bases of the junction left unmatched. Looked up from germline, CDR1 is MRHNA and CDR2 is SNTAGT. The authors' processing: From reference gene primer amplification, estimates of nucleated cell counts were derived. Produced via immunoSEQ multiplex PCR; TCRdb's table is partial and in-frame only. Clonal size and the V and J genes are those of that table, whereas D and trimming came from the DNA. The table lists 310,000 or so clones, approximately 83% of them singletons. The data were taken from a study of blood T cell repertoires in COVID-19. Study background: COVID-19 samples collected from the United States, Italy and Spain covered acute and convalescent phases. The cDNA or gDNA used as material had been derived from T cells, B-cell-depleted T cells, or PBMCs.

The clonotype was recovered from a woman aged 25 to 39 who had recovered from COVID-19. The specimen was peripheral blood. The chain uses TRBV6-4 and TRBJ2-2; 8 bases map to TRBD1. This CDR3 is CASRQGDDTGELFF. Here the CDR3 DNA reads TGTGCCAGCAGACAGGGGGACGACACCGGGGAGCTGTTTTTT.